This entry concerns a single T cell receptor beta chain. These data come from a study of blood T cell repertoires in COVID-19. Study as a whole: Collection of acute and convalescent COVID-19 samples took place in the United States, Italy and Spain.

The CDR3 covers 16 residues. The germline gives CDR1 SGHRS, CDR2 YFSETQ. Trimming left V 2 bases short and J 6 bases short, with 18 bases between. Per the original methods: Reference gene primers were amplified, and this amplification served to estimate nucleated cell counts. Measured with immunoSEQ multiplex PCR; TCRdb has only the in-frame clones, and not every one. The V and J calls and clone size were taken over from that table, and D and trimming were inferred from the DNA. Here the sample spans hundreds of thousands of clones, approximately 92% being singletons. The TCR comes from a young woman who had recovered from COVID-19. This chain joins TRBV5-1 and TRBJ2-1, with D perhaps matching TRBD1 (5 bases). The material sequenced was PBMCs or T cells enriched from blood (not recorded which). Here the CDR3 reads CASSFTRVGQGNEQFF. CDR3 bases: TGCGCCAGCAGCTTTACCAGGGTCGGGCAAGGCAATGAGCAGTTCTTC.